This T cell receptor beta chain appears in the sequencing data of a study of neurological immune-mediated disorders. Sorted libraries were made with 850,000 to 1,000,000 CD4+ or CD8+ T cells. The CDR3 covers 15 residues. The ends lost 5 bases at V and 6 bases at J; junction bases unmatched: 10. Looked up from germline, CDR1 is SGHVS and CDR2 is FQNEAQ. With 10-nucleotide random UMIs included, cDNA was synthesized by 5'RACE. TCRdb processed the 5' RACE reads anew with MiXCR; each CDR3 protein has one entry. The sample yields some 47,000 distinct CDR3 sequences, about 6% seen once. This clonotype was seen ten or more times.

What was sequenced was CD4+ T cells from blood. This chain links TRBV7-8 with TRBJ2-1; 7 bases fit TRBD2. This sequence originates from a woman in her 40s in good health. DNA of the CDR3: TGTGCCAGCAGCCAATCCGGGACTACCAGCAATGAGCAGTTCTTC. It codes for CASSQSGTTSNEQFF.